Shown below are 15 T cell receptor beta chains from a single sample sequenced in a study of T cells in women clearing cervical HPV infection. The assay was immunoSEQ multiplex PCR, and TCRdb's table has in-frame clones only and misses some. The data include under 40,000 clones; the top ten clones carry 6% to 6.5%. Sequenced sample: blood buffy coat. Receptor source: a woman aged 18 to 75 with a cervical HPV16 infection that either progressed to CIN3+ or cleared (not recorded which).

Notes on this clone: Relative to the germline gene, one junction end is altered; a read error may explain this. The read falls 3 residues short of the CDR3 end, and the missing part is taken from the germline J gene. J is TRBJ2-3 and V is TRBV7-3, with 7 bases aligning to TRBD1. The CDR3 sequence is 15 residues long. The germline gives CDR1 SGHTA, CDR2 FQGTGA. The sequenced CDR3 bases are TGTGGCAGCAGCTCCTGGACAGGCCGCACAGATACG. Residues: CGSSSWTGRTDT. Given in full, the CDR3 is CGSSSWTGRTDTQYF.

As regards this clone: The read is 3 residues too short to cover the CDR3 end, so that end is filled in from the germline J gene. This rearrangement joins TRBV2 to TRBJ2-3; D is ambiguous. Per germline, CDR1 SNHLY and CDR2 FYNNEI. This CDR3 contains 14 residues. The CDR3 spells CASSRDISNQPQYF. The covered CDR3 bases are TGTGCCAGCAGTAGAGACATCTCTAATCAGCCG.

Of note for this clone: The read ends 3 residues before the CDR3 terminus; that terminus is restored from the germline J gene. V gene TRBV5-1 combines with J gene TRBJ2-7, with TRBD1 matching 9 bases. CDR1 is SGHRS and CDR2 is YFSETQ in the germline V gene. The CDR3 sequence is 15 residues long. The ends lost 4 bases at V and 1 base at J; junction bases unmatched: 6. CDR3 sequence: CASSPGTGTSYEQYF. CDR3 DNA, as far as it was read: TGCGCCAGCAGCCCGGGGACAGGGACGTCCTACGAG.

Comment on this clone: The read terminates 3 residues ahead of where the CDR3 ends, so the germline J gene completes it. V is TRBV14 and J is TRBJ2-3; TRBD2 is a possible D gene (5 bases). Trimming took off 1 base at V and 0 bases at J, with 14 bases between the two ends. Germline CDR1 and CDR2: SGHDN and FVKESK. The CDR3 has 17 residues. CDR3 bases read: TGTGCCAGCAGCCAAGGTCGGTTGCGGGCTAGCACAGATACG. Translated: CASSQGRLRASTDT. From start to end, the CDR3 is CASSQGRLRASTDTQYF.

A remark on this clone: The CDR3 end falls 3 residues outside the read, so it is completed with the germline J gene. The rearrangement uses TRBV10-3 and TRBJ1-1; no definite D call. This CDR3 contains 15 residues. The V end lost 4 bases, the J end lost 3 bases, and 15 bases lay between the germline ends. Germline CDR1 and CDR2: ENHRY and SYGVKD. The sequenced part of the CDR3 DNA is TGTGCCATCAGTGCATCGCCCTCAGGTGACACTGAA. Translated: CAISASPSGDTE. Given in full, the CDR3 is CAISASPSGDTEAFF.

Comments on this clone: The read falls 3 residues short of the CDR3 end, and the missing part is taken from the germline J gene. The V gene is TRBV5-4, the J gene TRBJ1-3, with D unclear. V lost 1 base to trimming and J lost 2 bases, with 10 bases between them. The CDR3 is 15 amino acids. CDR1 and CDR2 from the germline V gene are SGHNT and YYREEE (reference sequence). The covered CDR3 bases are TGTGCCAGCAGCTTGTGGTCAGTCCCTGGAAACACC. Its protein is CASSLWSVPGNT. The whole CDR3 protein is CASSLWSVPGNTIYF. The entire variable domain, with the rest obtained from reference TRBV5-4 and TRBJ1-3, is as follows: ETGVTQSPTHLIKTRGQQVTLRCSSQSGHNTVSWYQQALGQGPQFIFQYYREEENGRGNFPPRFSGLQFPNYSSELNVNALELDDSALYLCASSLWSVPGNTIYFGEGSWLTVV.

In the case of this clone: The read comes to an end 3 residues before the CDR3 does, leaving the germline J gene to fill in the end. The V gene is TRBV30, the J gene TRBJ2-3, with TRBD2 matching 10 bases. The CDR3 spans 14 residues. In germline, CDR1 is GTSNPN, CDR2 SVGIG (reference sequence). The CDR3 DNA, read in part, is TGTGCCTGGACCTCGCTAGCGGGAGCTGAGACG. Amino acid sequence: CAWTSLAGAET. The full CDR3 protein reads CAWTSLAGAETQYF.

With regard to this clone: The read is 3 residues too short to cover the CDR3 end, so that end is filled in from the germline J gene. The chain carries TRBV11-2 and TRBJ2-2; D is possibly TRBD2 (6 bases). V was clipped by 4 bases and J by 4 bases, with 10 bases between them. CDR3 length: 14 amino acids. Germline CDR1 is SGHAT and CDR2 is FQNNGV. The chain's CDR3 is CASSWDGGTGELFF. The CDR3 DNA, read in part, is TGTGCCAGCAGCTGGGACGGGGGCACCGGGGAG. The full variable domain, rest sourced from reference TRBV11-2 and TRBJ2-2, is EAGVAQSPRYKIIEKRQSVAFWCNPISGHATLYWYQQILGQGPKLLIQFQNNGVVDDSQLPKDRFSAERLKGVDSTLKIQPAKLEDSAVYLCASSWDGGTGELFFGEGSRLTVL.

Comment on this clone: The CDR3 end is not reached by the read, which stops 3 residues before it; the germline J gene fills it in. The chain uses TRBV18 and TRBJ1-4; D uncertain. The ends were cut back, 2 bases at V and 0 bases at J, with 7 bases in the middle. Germline CDR1 and CDR2: KGHSH and LQKENI. The CDR3 length is 15 residues. The sequenced part of the CDR3 DNA is TGTGCCAGCTCACCAGCACAGCCAACTAATGAAAAA. It yields the protein CASSPAQPTNEK. In full, the CDR3 is CASSPAQPTNEKLFF.

On this clone: The missing CDR3 end, 3 residues past where the read stops, is filled in from the germline J gene. The rearrangement links TRBV7-6 to TRBJ1-6, with a weak D call TRBD1 (5 bases). V was pared by 5 bases and J by 3 bases, with 8 bases between. Germline V gene lookup returns CDR1 SGHVS and CDR2 FNYEAQ. The CDR3 runs to 14 residues. This CDR3 reads CASSQGVYNSPLHF. Partial CDR3 DNA: TGTGCCAGCAGCCAGGGTGTCTATAATTCACCC.

About this clone: The read terminates 3 residues ahead of where the CDR3 ends, so the germline J gene completes it. The chain is built from TRBV29-1 and TRBJ2-5, with D hard to call. The CDR3 is 13 residues long. CDR1 and CDR2 (germline): SQVTM, ANQGSEA. Trimming cost V 3 bases and J 1 base, with 9 bases left between them. The CDR3 bases that were read are TGCAGCGTTGACGACGGGTTCCAAGAGACC. As protein: CSVDDGFQET. The entire CDR3 sequence reads CSVDDGFQETQYF.

The CDR3 here is CASSDRLASINEQFF. The sequenced CDR3 bases are TGTGCCAGCAGCGACCGACTAGCATCTATCAATGAG. The chain couples TRBV9 to TRBJ2-1; 7 nucleotides match TRBD2. Sequencing ends 3 residues short of the CDR3 end; the germline J gene provides the rest. CDR1 is SGDLS and CDR2 is YYNGEE in the germline V gene. The ends lost 3 bases at V and 6 bases at J; junction bases unmatched: 9. CDR3 length: 15 residues.

To note about this clone: Sequencing ends 3 residues short of the CDR3 end; the germline J gene provides the rest. The V gene is TRBV5-1, the J gene TRBJ1-1; tentatively, D is TRBD1 (5 bases). The V gene's germline CDR1 is SGHRS and CDR2 YFSETQ. V was trimmed by 2 bases and J by 2 bases, leaving 7 bases between them. This CDR3 has 13 residues. The covered CDR3 bases are TGCGCCAGCAGCTTTAGGGGTAACACTGAA. It encodes CASSFRGNTE. The entire CDR3 protein reads CASSFRGNTEAFF.

With respect to this clone: The read ends 3 residues before the CDR3 terminus; that terminus is restored from the germline J gene. The chain joins TRBV20-1 to TRBJ2-4; 10 nucleotides align to TRBD1. The CDR3 sequence is 14 residues long. Germline loops: CDR1 DFQATT, CDR2 SNEGSKA (reference sequence). CDR3 amino acids: CSASGTGVQETQYF. The covered CDR3 bases are TGCAGTGCTTCCGGGACAGGGGTCCAAGAGACT.

With respect to this clone: The read gets to within 3 residues of the CDR3 end, and the germline J gene fills in the rest. The chain employs TRBV19 and TRBJ2-4; tentatively, D is TRBD1 (5 bases). There are 14 residues in the CDR3. V was clipped by 9 bases and J by 0 bases, with 12 bases between them. Per germline, CDR1 LNHDA and CDR2 SQIVND (reference sequence). The CDR3 protein is CASQDILAKNIQYF. CDR3 bases read: TGTGCCAGCCAGGACATACTAGCCAAAAACATT.